Each of the 13 T cell receptor beta chains below was sequenced from the same sample in a study of blood T cell repertoires in COVID-19. The assay was immunoSEQ multiplex PCR, and TCRdb's table has in-frame clones only and misses some. Of hundreds of thousands of clones listed, approximately 90% are singletons. The sample taken for sequencing was peripheral blood. These receptors were collected from a woman in her 30s with acute or convalescent COVID-19.

This chain connects TRBV18 to TRBJ2-2; D is perhaps TRBD1 (5 bases). Germline V gene lookup returns CDR1 KGHSH and CDR2 LQKENI. V was pared by 3 bases and J by 5 bases, with 13 bases between. The CDR3 covers 15 residues. Written as DNA, the CDR3 is TGTGCCAGCTCACCGTGGCAAAGGGGAACCGGGGAGCTGTTTTTT. The encoded protein is CASSPWQRGTGELFF.

The V and J genes are TRBV12-5 and TRBJ1-2; D might be TRBD1 (5 bases). CDR3 length equals 16 residues. Per the germline V gene, CDR1 is LGHNT and CDR2 is FRNRAP. V lost 0 bases, J lost 7 bases, and 18 bases lay in between. The CDR3: CASGLVPIGVVGGYTF. The CDR3 DNA reads TGTGCTAGTGGTTTGGTACCAATAGGGGTGGTCGGTGGCTACACCTTC. The full variable domain, with the rest looked up from reference TRBV12-5 and TRBJ1-2, is DARVTQTPRHKVTEMGQEVTMRCQPILGHNTVFWYRQTMMQGLELLAYFRNRAPLDDSGMPKDRFSAEMPDATLATLKIQPSEPRDSAVYFCASGLVPIGVVGGYTFGSGTRLTVV.

V and J are TRBV3-1 (or the pseudogene TRBV3-2) and TRBJ1-1, with D perhaps matching TRBD1 (5 bases). Trimming stripped 2 bases from V and 6 bases from J, with 13 bases between. CDR3 length equals 14 residues. CDR1 and CDR2 from the germline V gene are LGHDT and YNNKEL (reference sequence). The CDR3 loop reads CASSQTQGWAEAFF. The CDR3 DNA is TGTGCCAGCAGCCAAACCCAGGGTTGGGCTGAAGCTTTCTTT.

This chain connects TRBV5-5 to TRBJ1-2; D is undetermined. V shed 6 bases and J shed 2 bases, with 5 bases lying between them. This CDR3 is 11 amino acids long. The V gene's germline CDR1 is SGHKS and CDR2 YYEKEE (reference sequence). The CDR3 loop is CASTGNYGYTF. The CDR3 nucleotides are TGTGCCAGCACGGGGAACTATGGCTACACCTTC. Combining the CDR3 with reference TRBV5-5 and TRBJ1-2 gives the whole variable domain DAGVTQSPTHLIKTRGQQVTLRCSPISGHKSVSWYQQVLGQGPQFIFQYYEKEERGRGNFPDRFSARQFPNYSSELNVNALLLGDSALYLCASTGNYGYTFGSGTRLTVV.

The gene calls are TRBV9 and TRBJ2-1; D may be TRBD1 (5 bases). The CDR3 has 17 residues. V dropped 3 bases and J dropped 2 bases, with 18 bases sitting between them. The germline V gene has CDR1 SGDLS and CDR2 YYNGEE. The CDR3 nucleotides are TGTGCCAGCAGCGCAGGGTTCTCCACCCCAACCTACAATGAGCAGTTCTTC. Its protein product is CASSAGFSTPTYNEQFF.

In its sample, this clone was seen a few times. V gene TRBV14 combines with J gene TRBJ2-7; 8 bases fit TRBD2. Unmatched junction bases numbered 4, after V lost 4 bases and J lost 2 bases. CDR1 is SGHDN, CDR2 FVKESK, per germline. The CDR3 is 14 residues long. The CDR3 DNA reads as TGTGCCAGCAGCCCCCCGGGGGGGCCCTACGAGCAGTACTTC. This encodes CASSPPGGPYEQYF.

The V and J genes are TRBV11-3 and TRBJ2-2, with 7 nucleotides matching TRBD2. Germline CDR1 reads SGHNT; CDR2 reads YENEEA. This CDR3 spans 15 amino acids. V shed 5 bases, J shed 6 bases, and the junction held 9 bases outside the gene matches. The CDR3, as DNA: TGTGCCAGCAGCAGAACGGGGGGAATTGCCGGGGAGCTGTTTTTT. Translated, it gives CASSRTGGIAGELFF.

This clone turned up a few times. This chain connects TRBV14 to TRBJ2-7; possibly TRBD2 for D (7 bases). The CDR3 covers 12 residues. CDR1 SGHDN and CDR2 FVKESK come from the germline V gene. V gave up 5 bases and J gave up 6 bases, with 11 bases separating them. The CDR3 coding sequence is TGTGCCAGCAGCGGGGGGGGCCGCGAGCAGTACTTC. Its translation: CASSGGGREQYF. Full variable domain (remainder filled in from reference TRBV14 and TRBJ2-7): EAGVTQFPSHSVIEKGQTVTLRCDPISGHDNLYWYRRVMGKEIKFLLHFVKESKQDESGMPNNRFLAERTGGTYSTLKVQPAELEDSGVYFCASSGGGREQYFGPGTRLTVT.

The CDR3 DNA sequence: TGTGCCAGCAGCTTACCGAGGGGACAGGGGGCTTGGTTTGGAGAGACCCAGTACTTC. It encodes CASSLPRGQGAWFGETQYF. The chain recombines TRBV7-2 with TRBJ2-5; 12 positions agree with TRBD1. Germline V CDR1 and CDR2: SGHTA, FQGNSA. V trimming: 2 bases; J trimming: 4 bases; junction bases outside the gene matches: 14. CDR3 length equals 19 residues.

The chain couples TRBV5-4 to TRBJ2-7; 9 bases map to TRBD1. The CDR3 is made up of 14 amino acids. V shed 3 bases, J shed 3 bases, and the junction held 4 bases outside the gene matches. Germline CDR1 SGHNT, CDR2 YYREEE (reference sequence). The DNA for the CDR3 is TGTGCCAGCAGCTGGGCGGGACAGGGCTACGAGCAGTACTTC. Translating gives CASSWAGQGYEQYF.

Comment on this clone: The same CDR3 can be traced to other DNA sequences in this sample. V and J are TRBV10-3 and TRBJ2-2, with TRBD2 matching over 11 bases. The germline gives CDR1 ENHRY, CDR2 SYGVKD. There are 16 residues in the CDR3. Trimming cost V 10 bases and J 1 base; bases outside gene matches: 8. Here the CDR3 DNA reads TGTGCCACCCGAACGACTAGCGGGGAGAACACCGGGGAGCTGTTTTTT. Protein sequence: CATRTTSGENTGELFF.

This clone was found a few times. The chain carries TRBV5-1 and TRBJ1-1; D gene unclear. This CDR3 comprises 13 residues. Germline V lookup: CDR1 SGHRS, CDR2 YFSETQ. V lost 0 bases and J lost 0, with 3 bases in between. CDR3: CASSLGLNTEAFF. The CDR3 nucleotides are TGCGCCAGCAGCTTGGGGCTGAACACTGAAGCTTTCTTT.

The chain couples TRBV11-1 to TRBJ1-1; TRBD1 aligns across 7 bases. Germline values: CDR1 SGHAT, CDR2 FQDESV (reference sequence). The CDR3 totals 13 residues. Trimming cost V 1 base and J 6 bases; bases outside gene matches: 2. CDR3 sequence (DNA): TGTGCCAGCAGCTTAGAAGACAGGGCTGAAGCTTTCTTT. It encodes CASSLEDRAEAFF.